What follows are 8 T cell receptor beta chains derived from one specimen sequenced in a study of T cell repertoires in cytomegalovirus infection. MiXCR was run by TCRdb on the reads, yielding one entry per CDR3 protein. The sample yields around 430,000 distinct CDR3 sequences, 42% seen once. These TCRs are of unknown antigen specificity. The source was cultured PBMCs, collected from culture after CMV antigen stimulation. The source is a human donor in good health (CMV status not recorded). Some clones in this sample may be carry-over from other donors' samples.

V is TRBV5-1 and J is TRBJ2-7; the match to TRBD1 covers 8 bases. This CDR3 comprises 15 residues. The J segment lost 3 bases and the V segment lost 0 bases, leaving 5 bases of the junction unmatched. Per germline, CDR1 SGHRS and CDR2 YFSETQ. CDR3 DNA: TGCGCCAGCAGCTTGGTTGGACAGGGACTCTACGAGCAGTACTTC. Translated, it gives CASSLVGQGLYEQYF.

This clonotype appeared a few times. The chain combines TRBV19 with TRBJ2-7; D call uncertain. Germline CDR1 LNHDA, CDR2 SQIVND (reference sequence). The CDR3 is made up of 17 amino acids. Trimming removed 5 bases from V and 0 bases from J, with 20 bases in between. This chain's CDR3 is CASSSNLLYLGSYEQYF. As DNA, the CDR3 is TGTGCCAGTAGTTCCAACCTACTGTACCTGGGCTCCTACGAGCAGTACTTC.

The genes are TRBV11-2 and TRBJ2-7; a weak D match, TRBD1 (5 bases). The CDR3 has 12 residues. The germline V gene encodes CDR1 SGHAT and CDR2 FQNNGV. Trimming removed 5 bases at V and 12 bases at J, with 17 bases between. The CDR3 region is CASSPGWGHGYF. CDR3 sequence (DNA): TGTGCCAGCAGCCCCGGATGGGGCCATGGGTACTTC.

This clonotype showed up just a few times. The chain is built from TRBV3-1 and TRBJ1-5; no definite D call. Germline values: CDR1 LGHDT, CDR2 YNNKEL (reference sequence). This CDR3 region has 14 residues. Trimming took off 1 base at V and 0 bases at J, with 4 bases between the two ends. CDR3 in amino acids: CASSQAYSNQPQHF. CDR3 coding DNA: TGTGCCAGCAGCCAAGCGTATAGCAATCAGCCCCAGCATTTT.

The gene calls are TRBV27 and TRBJ2-5; D is perhaps TRBD2 (6 bases). The CDR3 length is 14 residues. Trimming shortened V by 0 bases and J by 6 bases, and 11 bases separated the two germline ends. Germline CDR1 is MNHEY and CDR2 is SMNVEV (reference sequence). CDR3 region: CASSLSRAGQTQYF. DNA for the CDR3: TGTGCCAGCAGTTTATCGCGGGCGGGGCAGACCCAGTACTTC.

The chain joins TRBV4-3 to TRBJ2-3; the D gene is possibly TRBD2 (6 bases). V lost 5 bases to trimming and J lost 5 bases, with 14 bases between them. CDR1 and CDR2 (germline): LGHNA, YSLEER. The CDR3 extends over 14 amino acids. CDR3 coding DNA: TGCGCCAGCAGCACTAGGAGGGCACAAGATACGCAGTATTTT. Protein product: CASSTRRAQDTQYF.

This sequence joins TRBV12-3 or TRBV12-4 and TRBJ2-1; D might be TRBD1 (6 bases). Trimming took 4 bases from V and 15 from J, leaving 16 bases between them. The CDR3 covers 12 residues. The CDR3 nucleotides are TGTGCCAGCAGTTACCAGGGGTATGGTCGGTTCTTC. Its protein product is CASSYQGYGRFF.

This clonotype was seen repeatedly, ten times or more. The gene calls are TRBV7-2 and TRBJ2-3; tentatively, D is TRBD1 (5 bases). V was trimmed by 1 base and J by 6 bases, leaving 11 bases between them. The germline V gene has CDR1 SGHTA and CDR2 FQGNSA. The CDR3 has 14 residues. The chain's CDR3 is CASSLGLRADTQYF. The CDR3 DNA reads TGTGCCAGCAGCTTAGGACTCAGGGCGGATACGCAGTATTTT.